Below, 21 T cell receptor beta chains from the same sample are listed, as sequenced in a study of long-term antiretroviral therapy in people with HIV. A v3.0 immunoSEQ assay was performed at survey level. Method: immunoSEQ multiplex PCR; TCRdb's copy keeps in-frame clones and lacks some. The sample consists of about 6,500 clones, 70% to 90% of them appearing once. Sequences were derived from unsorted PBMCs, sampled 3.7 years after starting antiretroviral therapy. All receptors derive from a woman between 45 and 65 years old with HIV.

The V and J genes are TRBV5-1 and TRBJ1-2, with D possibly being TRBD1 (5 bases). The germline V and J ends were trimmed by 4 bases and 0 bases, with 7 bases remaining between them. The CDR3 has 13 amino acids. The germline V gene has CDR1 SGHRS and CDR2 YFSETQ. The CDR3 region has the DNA TGCGCCAGCAGCCCGGACACTAACTATGGCTACACCTTC. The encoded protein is CASSPDTNYGYTF.

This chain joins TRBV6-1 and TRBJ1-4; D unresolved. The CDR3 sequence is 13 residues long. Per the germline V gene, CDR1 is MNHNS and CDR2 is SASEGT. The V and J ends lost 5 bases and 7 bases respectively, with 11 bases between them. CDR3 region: CASSKRHGEKLFF. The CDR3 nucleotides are TGTGCCAGCAGTAAAAGACATGGTGAAAAACTGTTTTTT.

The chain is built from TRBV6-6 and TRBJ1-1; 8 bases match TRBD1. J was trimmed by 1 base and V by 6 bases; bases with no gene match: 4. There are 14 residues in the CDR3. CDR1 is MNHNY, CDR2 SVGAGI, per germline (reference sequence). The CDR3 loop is CASRSGTGNTEAFF. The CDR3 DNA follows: TGTGCCAGCAGGTCGGGGACAGGGAACACTGAAGCTTTCTTT.

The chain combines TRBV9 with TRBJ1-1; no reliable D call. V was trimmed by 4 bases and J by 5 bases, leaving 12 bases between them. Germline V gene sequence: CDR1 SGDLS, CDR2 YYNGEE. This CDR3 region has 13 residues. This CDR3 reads CASSSGWWTEAFF. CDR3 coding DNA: TGTGCCAGCAGCTCCGGATGGTGGACTGAAGCTTTCTTT.

CDR3 sequence (DNA): TGTGCCAGCAGCTCCGACGGCAGGCGGACAGATACGCAGTATTTT. Its protein product is CASSSDGRRTDTQYF. J is TRBJ2-3 and V is TRBV5-8, with D hard to call. V lost 3 bases, J lost 3 bases, and 14 bases lay in between. The CDR3 is 15 residues long. Germline CDR1 reads SGHTS; CDR2 reads YDEGEE.

In nucleotides, the CDR3 is TGTGCCAGCGGGACGGGATACAATGAGCAGTTCTTC. It is translated as CASGTGYNEQFF. The chain uses TRBV9 and TRBJ2-1; TRBD1 or TRBD2 may be the D gene (5 bases each). Germline assignment: CDR1 SGDLS and CDR2 YYNGEE. Trimming removed 7 bases from V and 4 bases from J, with 9 bases in between. The CDR3 runs to 12 residues.

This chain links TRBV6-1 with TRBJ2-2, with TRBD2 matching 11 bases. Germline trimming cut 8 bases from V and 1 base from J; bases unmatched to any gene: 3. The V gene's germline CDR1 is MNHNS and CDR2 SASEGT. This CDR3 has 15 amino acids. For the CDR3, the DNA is TGTGCCAGCGCTCTAGCGGGAGGGAACACCGGGGAGCTGTTTTTT. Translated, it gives CASALAGGNTGELFF.

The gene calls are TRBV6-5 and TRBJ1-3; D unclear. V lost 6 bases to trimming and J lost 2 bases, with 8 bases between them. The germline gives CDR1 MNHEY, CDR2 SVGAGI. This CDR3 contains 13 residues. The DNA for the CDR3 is TGTGCCAGCAGAAGAGAGCCTGGAAACACCATATATTTT. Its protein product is CASRREPGNTIYF.

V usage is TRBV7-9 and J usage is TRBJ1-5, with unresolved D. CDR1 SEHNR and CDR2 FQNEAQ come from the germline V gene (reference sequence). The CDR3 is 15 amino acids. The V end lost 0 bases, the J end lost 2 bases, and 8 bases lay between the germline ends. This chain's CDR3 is CASSLAHGGNQPQHF. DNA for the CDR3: TGTGCCAGCAGCTTAGCGCACGGGGGCAATCAGCCCCAGCATTTT.

The CDR3 DNA sequence: TGTGCCAGCAAGGGGGGACAGGGGGCGAACTATGGCTACACCTTC. Translation: CASKGGQGANYGYTF. This chain links TRBV6-5 with TRBJ1-2; 12 positions match TRBD1. The CDR3 is 15 residues long. CDR1 is MNHEY and CDR2 is SVGAGI in the germline V gene. The V gene end was trimmed by 7 bases and the J gene end by 2 bases; junction bases not matched to a gene: 5.

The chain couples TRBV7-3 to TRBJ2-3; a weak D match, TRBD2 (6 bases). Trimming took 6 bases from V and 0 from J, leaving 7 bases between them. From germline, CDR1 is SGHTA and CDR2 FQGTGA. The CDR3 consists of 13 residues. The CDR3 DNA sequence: TGTGCCAGCAGGCGGGACAGCACAGATACGCAGTATTTT. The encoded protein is CASRRDSTDTQYF.

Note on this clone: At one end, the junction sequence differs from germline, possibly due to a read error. This CDR3 is CASSEGQVQPQHF. The CDR3 DNA reads TGTGCCAGCAGCGAAGGACAGGTTCAGCCCCAGCATTTT. The genes are TRBV6-1 and TRBJ1-5, with TRBD1 matching over 7 bases. The germline V gene has CDR1 MNHNS and CDR2 SASEGT. The CDR3 length is 13 residues.

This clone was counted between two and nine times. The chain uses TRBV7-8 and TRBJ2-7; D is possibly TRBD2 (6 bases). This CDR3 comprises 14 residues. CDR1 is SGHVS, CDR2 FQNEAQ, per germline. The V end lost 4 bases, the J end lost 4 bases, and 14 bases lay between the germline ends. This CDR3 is CASSSGLHGYEQYF. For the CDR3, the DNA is TGTGCCAGCAGCTCGGGACTCCACGGTTACGAGCAGTACTTC. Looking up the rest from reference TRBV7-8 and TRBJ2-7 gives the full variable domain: GAGVSQSPRYKVAKRGQDVALRCDPISGHVSLFWYQQALGQGPEFLTYFQNEAQLDKSGLPSDRFFAERPEGSVSTLKIQRTQQEDSAVYLCASSSGLHGYEQYFGPGTRLTVT.

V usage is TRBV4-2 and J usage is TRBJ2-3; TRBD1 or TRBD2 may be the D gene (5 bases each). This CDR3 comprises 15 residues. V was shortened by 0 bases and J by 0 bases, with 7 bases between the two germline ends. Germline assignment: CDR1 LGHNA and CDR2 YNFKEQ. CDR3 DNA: TGTGCCAGCAGCCAAGAGGGACGGAGCACAGATACGCAGTATTTT. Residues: CASSQEGRSTDTQYF.

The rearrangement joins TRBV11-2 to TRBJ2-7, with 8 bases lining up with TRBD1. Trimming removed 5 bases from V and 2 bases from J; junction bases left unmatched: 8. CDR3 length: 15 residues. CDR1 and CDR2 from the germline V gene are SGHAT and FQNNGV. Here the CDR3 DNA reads TGTGCCAGCAGCCTGTCGACAGGGGCTGCCTACGAGCAGTACTTC. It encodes CASSLSTGAAYEQYF.

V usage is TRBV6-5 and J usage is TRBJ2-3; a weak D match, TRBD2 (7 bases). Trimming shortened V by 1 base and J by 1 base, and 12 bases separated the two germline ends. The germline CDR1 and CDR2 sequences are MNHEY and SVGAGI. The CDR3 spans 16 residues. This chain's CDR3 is CASSYYGGQGTDTQYF. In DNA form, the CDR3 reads TGTGCCAGCAGTTACTACGGGGGGCAGGGCACAGATACGCAGTATTTT.

In DNA form, the CDR3 reads TGTGCCAGCAGCTTACTGAACACTGAAGCTTTCTTT. Amino acids: CASSLLNTEAFF. This sequence joins TRBV5-8 and TRBJ1-1, with no clear D. Per the germline V gene, CDR1 is SGHTS and CDR2 is YDEGEE. The CDR3 is made up of 12 amino acids. V was clipped by 2 bases and J by 0 bases, with 2 bases between them.

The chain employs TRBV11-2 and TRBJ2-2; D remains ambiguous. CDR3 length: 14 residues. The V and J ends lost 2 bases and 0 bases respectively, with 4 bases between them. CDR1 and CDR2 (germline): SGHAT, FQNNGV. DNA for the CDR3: TGTGCCAGCAGCTTACAGACGAACACCGGGGAGCTGTTTTTT. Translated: CASSLQTNTGELFF.

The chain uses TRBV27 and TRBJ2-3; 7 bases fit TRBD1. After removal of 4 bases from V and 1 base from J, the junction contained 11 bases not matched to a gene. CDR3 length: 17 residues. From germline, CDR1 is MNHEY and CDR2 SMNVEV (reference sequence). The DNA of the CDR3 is TGTGCCAGCAGTTCTACCGCGAGGCAGGGGGGCACAGATACGCAGTATTTT. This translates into CASSSTARQGGTDTQYF.

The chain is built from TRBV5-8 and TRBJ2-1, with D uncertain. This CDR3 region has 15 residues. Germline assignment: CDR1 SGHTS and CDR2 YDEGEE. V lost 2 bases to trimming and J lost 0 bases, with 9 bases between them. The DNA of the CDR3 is TGTGCCAGCAGCTTAGGAACGATCTCCTACAATGAGCAGTTCTTC. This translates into CASSLGTISYNEQFF. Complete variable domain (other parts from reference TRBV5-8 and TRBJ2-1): EAGVTQSPTHLIKTRGQQATLRCSPISGHTSVYWYQQALGLGLQFLLWYDEGEERNRGNFPPRFSGRQFPNYSSELNVNALELEDSALYLCASSLGTISYNEQFFGPGTRLTVL.

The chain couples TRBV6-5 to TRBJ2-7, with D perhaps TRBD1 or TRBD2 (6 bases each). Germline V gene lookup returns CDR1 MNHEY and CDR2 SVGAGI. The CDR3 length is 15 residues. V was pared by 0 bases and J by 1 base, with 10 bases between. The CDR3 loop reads CASSYSRGTSYEQYF. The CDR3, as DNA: TGTGCCAGCAGTTACTCGAGGGGGACTTCCTACGAGCAGTACTTC.